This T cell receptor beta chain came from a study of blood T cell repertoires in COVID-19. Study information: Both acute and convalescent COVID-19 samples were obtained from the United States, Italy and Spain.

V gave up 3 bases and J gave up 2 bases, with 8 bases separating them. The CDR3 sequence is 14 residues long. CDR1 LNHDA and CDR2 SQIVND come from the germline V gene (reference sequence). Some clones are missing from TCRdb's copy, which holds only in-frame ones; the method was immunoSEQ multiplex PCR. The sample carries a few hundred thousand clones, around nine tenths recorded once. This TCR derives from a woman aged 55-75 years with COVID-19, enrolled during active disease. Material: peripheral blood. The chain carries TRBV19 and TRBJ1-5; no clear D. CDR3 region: CASSMSRRNQPQHF. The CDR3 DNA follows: TGTGCCAGTAGTATGTCCAGGCGCAATCAGCCCCAGCATTTT.